This T cell receptor (beta chain) was identified during a study of vaccination and CD4 T cells after COVID-19. Across the study: The post-COVID samples were taken a median about 15 weeks after diagnosis, anywhere from 35 to 161.

Of note for this clonotype: Its specificity is not known.

Stated treatment: roughly ten-day PBMC culture with coronavirus spike peptide pools or control peptides (ViraFEST assay). After being plated at around 2 million per well, PBMCs were cultured with approximately 9.4 IU/ml IL-2 and around 9.7 ug/ml peptide pools. These CD4+ T cells came from 10-day cultures by negative selection. Oncomine TCR Beta short-read sequencing was applied to DNA from cultured CD4+ T cells. TCRdb reprocessed the PCR reads with MiXCR, giving one entry per CDR3 protein. The sample lists 18,000 or so distinct CDR3 sequences, approximately 42% occurring once. The CDR3 spans 15 residues. Germline-derived CDR1 and CDR2 are SEHNR and FQNEAQ (reference sequence). The V gene end was trimmed by 5 bases and the J gene end by 4 bases; junction bases not matched to a gene: 8.

J is TRBJ2-7 and V is TRBV7-9; 10 positions agree with TRBD1. The starting material was CD4+ T cells from blood, cultured in vitro, obtained before SARS-CoV-2 vaccination. The TCR sequence derives from a human donor who received a COVID-19 vaccine. DNA for the CDR3: TGTGCCAGCAGCCAGACAGGGGGCCTTGGGTACGAGCAGTACTTC. Its protein product is CASSQTGGLGYEQYF. Variable domain in full (rest from reference TRBV7-9 and TRBJ2-7): DTGVSQNPRHKITKRGQNVTFRCDPISEHNRLYWYRQTLGQGPEFLTYFQNEAQLEKSRLLSDRFSAERPKGSFSTLEIQRTEQGDSAMYLCASSQTGGLGYEQYFGPGTRLTVT.